The 17 T cell receptor beta chains presented below share a single source sample, sequenced in a study of T cell repertoires in ileal Crohn's disease (dated by TCRdb to between 2018 and 2021). Taken with the paper, the label for time point translates to: neoterminal ileum biopsy at postoperative endoscopy, about 6 months after surgery. Library method: the immunoSEQ multiplex PCR assay. TCRdb carries this immuneACCESS record with in-frame sequences only. Its versions omit some clonotypes, under half of them owing to an unresolved V gene in the studies checked, with the rest unexplained. For this sample there are tens of thousands of clones; 85% to 90% appear just once. The top ten clonotypes cover over 2% of the sample. Sequencing was carried out using ileal tissue. Receptors were obtained from an adult with Crohn's disease.

V gene TRBV18 combines with J gene TRBJ1-1; unclear D gene. Looked up from germline, CDR1 is KGHSH and CDR2 is LQKENI. The CDR3 length is 14 residues. Trimming shortened V by 3 bases and J by 5 bases, and 13 bases separated the two germline ends. CDR3 bases: TGTGCCAGCTCACCCGCTCGGGTTATGACTGAAGCTTTCTTT. Encoded protein: CASSPARVMTEAFF.

The V call is TRBV27, the J call TRBJ2-3, with D possibly TRBD2 on 5 matching bases. Trimming removed 3 bases at V and 6 bases at J, with 13 bases between. This CDR3 spans 14 amino acids. Germline V gives CDR1 MNHEY, CDR2 SMNVEV (reference sequence). This chain's CDR3 is CASSFGIRVDTQYF. CDR3 DNA sequence: TGTGCCAGCAGTTTCGGGATACGCGTCGATACGCAGTATTTT.

The chain joins TRBV9 to TRBJ1-3, with D uncertain. Germline V gene sequence: CDR1 SGDLS, CDR2 YYNGEE. There are 14 residues in the CDR3. V lost 2 bases, J lost 0 bases, and 6 bases lay in between. CDR3 residues: CASSVQVSGNTIYF. The CDR3 nucleotides are TGTGCCAGCAGCGTTCAGGTCTCTGGAAACACCATATATTTT.

This clone was seen just once. The V call is TRBV7-9, the J call TRBJ1-1; D call uncertain. CDR3 size: 14 residues. Germline V gene sequence: CDR1 SEHNR, CDR2 FQNEAQ (reference sequence). V was shortened by 0 bases and J by 1 base, with 6 bases between the two germline ends. The CDR3 nucleotides read TGTGCCAGCAGCTTAGCTGGGAGGAACACTGAAGCTTTCTTT. Encoded protein: CASSLAGRNTEAFF.

This clone has a single count. The chain combines TRBV7-2 with TRBJ2-7; possibly TRBD2 for D (5 bases). V lost 5 bases and J lost 3, with 17 bases in between. The CDR3 is 15 residues long. The V gene's germline CDR1 is SGHTA and CDR2 FQGNSA. The CDR3 DNA is TGTGCCAGCAGCCGAAGCCGGACTGAACACTACGAGCAGTACTTC. This sequence encodes CASSRSRTEHYEQYF. The whole variable domain, remainder taken from reference TRBV7-2 and TRBJ2-7, is GAGVSQSPSNKVTEKGKDVELRCDPISGHTALYWYRQSLGQGLEFLIYFQGNSAPDKSGLPSDRFSAERTGGSVSTLTIQRTQQEDSAVYLCASSRSRTEHYEQYFGPGTRLTVT.

The V and J genes are TRBV19 and TRBJ2-4, with 7 bases that match TRBD1. Looked up from germline, CDR1 is LNHDA and CDR2 is SQIVND (reference sequence). The CDR3 covers 13 residues. J lost 7 bases, V lost 8 bases, and 8 bases had no gene match. CDR3 protein: CASSGTEGNIQYF. Here the CDR3 DNA reads TGTGCCAGTTCCGGGACAGAAGGGAACATTCAGTACTTC.

The chain carries TRBV9 and TRBJ2-2, with TRBD1 matching over 12 bases. J gave up 7 bases and V 4 bases, and 11 bases lay outside the gene matches. Germline V CDR1 and CDR2: SGDLS, YYNGEE. This CDR3 is 17 amino acids long. DNA for the CDR3: TGTGCCAGCAGCCCGCCGGGACAGGGGGCGCACGGCGGGGAGCTGTTTTTT. Protein product: CASSPPGQGAHGGELFF.

The gene calls are TRBV21-1 and TRBJ1-1. TRBV21-1 is marked as a pseudogene. The CDR3 has 13 residues. The CDR3 coding sequence is TGTGCCAGCAGCAAGTCATTCGGGACTGAAGCTTTCTTT. Its translation: CASSKSFGTEAFF.

The chain couples TRBV9 to TRBJ2-4; perhaps TRBD2 as D (6 bases). Trimming took off 3 bases at V and 14 bases at J, with 18 bases between the two ends. The CDR3 runs to 13 residues. The germline CDR1 and CDR2 sequences are SGDLS and YYNGEE. CDR3 bases: TGTGCCAGCAGCGCCTCCGGGACTGATGTTAAGTACTTC. Translated: CASSASGTDVKYF.

This chain links TRBV2 with TRBJ1-5; D not certain. The CDR3 runs to 13 residues. V lost 3 bases to trimming and J lost 7 bases, with 10 bases between them. CDR1 and CDR2 (germline): SNHLY, FYNNEI. CDR3 in amino acids: CASSDWSRQPQHF. CDR3 in DNA: TGTGCCAGCAGTGATTGGTCGAGGCAGCCCCAGCATTTT.

This clone occurred a few times. This CDR3 is also generated by other DNA sequences in the sample. DNA for the CDR3: TGCGCCAGCAGCCCCGGGGGGAACACTGAAGCTTTCTTT. Protein: CASSPGGNTEAFF. The chain couples TRBV5-1 to TRBJ1-1, with a tentative D call TRBD1 (5 bases). Germline V lookup: CDR1 SGHRS, CDR2 YFSETQ. The ends were cut back, 4 bases at V and 1 base at J, with 8 bases in the middle. The CDR3 consists of 13 residues.

The chain combines TRBV12-2 with TRBJ2-6; the table's D call TRBD1 went unverified against the DNA. TRBV12-2 is a pseudogene. The CDR3 runs to 15 residues. CDR3 DNA: TGTGCAAGTCGCCTGACAGGAGCTGGGGCCAACGTCCTGACTTTC. Protein: CASRLTGAGANVLTF.

V usage is TRBV19 and J usage is TRBJ2-3, with 9 bases aligning to TRBD1. The CDR3 extends over 16 amino acids. The J segment lost 2 bases and the V segment lost 5 bases, leaving 8 bases of the junction unmatched. Germline V gives CDR1 LNHDA, CDR2 SQIVND (reference sequence). This CDR3 is CASSSRGTGSTDTQYF. CDR3 coding DNA: TGTGCCAGTAGTTCTCGGGGGACAGGGTCCACAGATACGCAGTATTTT.

The rearrangement uses TRBV9 and TRBJ2-3; 14 bases align to TRBD2. Germline V gives CDR1 SGDLS, CDR2 YYNGEE. J gave up 1 base and V 3 bases, and 10 bases lay outside the gene matches. CDR3 size: 19 residues. CDR3 sequence: CASSGPTSGRDPGTDTQYF. The CDR3, as DNA: TGTGCCAGCAGCGGGCCGACTAGCGGGAGGGATCCCGGCACAGATACGCAGTATTTT.

This clone came up once. The CDR3 DNA is TGTGCCAGCAGTTTGGGAGGGTTCGGCACCGGGGAGCTGTTTTTT. Translated, it gives CASSLGGFGTGELFF. This chain links TRBV27 with TRBJ2-2, with 7 positions matching TRBD2. The CDR3 totals 15 residues. Per germline, CDR1 MNHEY and CDR2 SMNVEV (reference sequence). The V gene end was trimmed by 3 bases and the J gene end by 4 bases; junction bases not matched to a gene: 5.

A single count supports this clone. V and J are TRBV19 and TRBJ1-2; D possibly corresponds to TRBD1 (6 bases). CDR1 and CDR2 (germline): LNHDA, SQIVND (reference sequence). The CDR3 runs to 15 residues. V gave up 9 bases and J gave up 4 bases, with 21 bases separating them. The CDR3 here is CASRKTGVLGYGYTF. The CDR3, as DNA: TGTGCCAGCCGAAAGACAGGCGTGCTCGGCTATGGCTACACCTTC.

The chain has TRBV2 and TRBJ1-3, with D possibly being TRBD1 (6 bases). V lost 5 bases, J lost 0 bases, and 11 bases lay in between. Germline V gene data show CDR1 as SNHLY and CDR2 as FYNNEI. There are 15 residues in the CDR3. Written as DNA, the CDR3 is TGTGCCAGCAGTCTTACAGGGTACTCTGGAAACACCATATATTTT. Protein sequence: CASSLTGYSGNTIYF.